This TCR beta chain was recovered during a study of PD-L1 blockade in urothelial cancer (dated by TCRdb to 2015 to 2018). Regarding the study in general: Therapy was started in the mid-2010s for all patients, and atezolizumab 1,200 mg was administered intravenously every 3 weeks. An ECOG performance status of 0 or 1 was recorded for the patients, and 0 to 3 prior chemotherapy regimens had been received by the patients. Pretreatment blood TCR-seq was available for about 28 patients, at least one posttreatment blood collection was obtained for 25 or so patients, and tumor TCR-seq was available for 25 or so patients. A median of about 150,000 T cells and 80,000 to 100,000 unique TCRs was obtained from blood samples, and a median clonality of approximately 0.08 was observed. In the same patients, whole exome sequencing and RNA sequencing of pretreatment tumors were performed in addition to TCR sequencing. Blood samples were analyzed at two time points: 3 weeks after treatment start (second dose) and 6 weeks after treatment start. Somatic, immune and clinical correlates of response to PD-L1 blockade with atezolizumab in urothelial cancer were the focus of an exploratory multi-omic analysis. TCR sequencing covered pretreatment tumor samples and matched, serially collected peripheral blood taken before and after atezolizumab treatment. About 90% of the roughly 29 patients were identified as males with urothelial cancer of bladder origin, and a prior smoking history was reported by 18 of 29 patients. Durable clinical benefit was achieved by nine patients but not by the remaining 20. Durable clinical benefit meant progression-free survival longer than 6 months, and TCR features were also tested against progression-free and overall survival. Here is what the overall study found, with its caveats: A pretreatment peripheral blood TCR clonality below the median was linked to improved progression-free and overall survival. Small sample size (n ≈ 28) and many exploratory analyses mean the results are intended to be hypothesis-generating. At 3 weeks after the start of treatment, tumor-associated TCR clones in peripheral blood had expanded more in patients with durable benefit (n ≈ 22, p = 0.022).

Remarks on this clone: Its antigen is still unknown. No base quality values were provided; no much bigger clone lies one nucleotide off.

Per the publication, the time point label means: pretreatment peripheral blood. A cohort of about 31 patients with locally advanced or metastatic urothelial carcinoma, treated at Memorial Sloan Kettering on a trial protocol, was included. Peripheral blood mononuclear cells were collected from each patient pretreatment and during treatment, giving between 1 and 8 total time points per patient. The Qiagen DNeasy Blood extraction kit was used to purify genomic DNA from total PBMCs and from tumor samples. PBMCs were collected pretreatment and during treatment, and were isolated and stored as previously described. V has 3 bases trimmed and J has 12 bases trimmed; junction bases matching no gene number 10. The CDR3 goes from the cysteine to the phenylalanine over 15 residues. This entry keeps only the CDR3 DNA: 45 bases, framed from base 1. Sequences SGDLS (CDR1) and YYNGEE (CDR2) are obtained from the germline V gene.

Synthetic TCR analog templates were spiked into each PCR so that absolute template abundance could be estimated from read counts. The immunoSEQ assay used bias-controlled V and J gene primers to amplify TCRbeta CDR3 regions from genomic DNA. Rearranged TCRbeta segments were sequenced at approximately 20X coverage. The source study handled its data this way. Sequencing errors were corrected by clustering, and CDR3s were annotated against IMGT so that V, D and J genes could be assigned. Downstream analyses used only productive TCRbeta rearrangements, leaving out any out-of-frame or stop-codon sequences. To compute clonality, Shannon entropy was normalized by the log of the number of unique productive sequences and then subtracted from one. Fisher's exact test with Benjamini-Hochberg correction, at a threshold of adjusted p below 0.01, was used to find clones that differed between time points or between blood and tumor. Not all clones reach the TCRdb copy of this immuneACCESS table, which keeps in-frame sequences only. Checked studies attribute under half of the gap to unresolved V genes and leave the rest unexplained. V and J calls and clone size are as listed in that table; D and trimming were resolved from the DNA. In this sample the table shows tens of thousands of clones, approximately 80% of which occur a single time. The ten largest clonotypes hold roughly 7.3% of the sample.

The chain uses TRBV9 and TRBJ2-3; TRBD2 lines up with 13 middle nucleotides. Here the sequenced sample was PBMCs, taken around atezolizumab (anti-PD-L1) treatment. This sequence originates from a man aged 40-49 years with urothelial cancer. The DNA sequence is TGTGCCAGCAGCGGCCGGACTAGCGGGAGCCGCCCCCAGTATTTT. This is translated as CASSGRTSGSRPQYF. When the CDR3 is completed using the reference TRBV9 and TRBJ2-3 genes on either side, the full variable domain is DSGVTQTPKHLITATGQRVTLRCSPRSGDLSVYWYQQSLDQGLQFLIQYYNGEERAKGNILERFSAQQFPDLHSELNLSSLELGDSALYFCASSGRTSGSRPQYFGPGTRLTVL.